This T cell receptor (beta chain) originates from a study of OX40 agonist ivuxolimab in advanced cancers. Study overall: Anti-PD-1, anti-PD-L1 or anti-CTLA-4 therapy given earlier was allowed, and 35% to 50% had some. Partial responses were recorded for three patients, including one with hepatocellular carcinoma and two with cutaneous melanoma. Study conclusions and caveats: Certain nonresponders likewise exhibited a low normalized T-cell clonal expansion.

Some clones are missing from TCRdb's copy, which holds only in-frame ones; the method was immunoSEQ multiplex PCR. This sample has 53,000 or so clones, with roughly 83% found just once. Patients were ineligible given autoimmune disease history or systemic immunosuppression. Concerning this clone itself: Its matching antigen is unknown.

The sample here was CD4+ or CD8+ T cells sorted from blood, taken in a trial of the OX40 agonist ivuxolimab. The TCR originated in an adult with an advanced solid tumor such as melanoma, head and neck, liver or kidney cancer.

The CDR3 spells CATSRGGGFGGYEQYF. CDR3 in DNA: TGTGCCACCAGCAGAGGGGGGGGTTTCGGAGGATACGAGCAGTACTTC. The chain employs TRBV15 and TRBJ2-7; the match to TRBD2 covers 7 bases. Germline V gene lookup returns CDR1 LNHNV and CDR2 YYDKDF (reference sequence). The J segment lost 4 bases and the V segment lost 1 base, leaving 10 bases of the junction unmatched. There are 16 residues in the CDR3.